Listed below are T cell receptor beta chains from one sample, sequenced in a study of neurological immune-mediated disorders. TCRdb ran MiXCR on the 5' RACE reads and lists one entry per CDR3 protein. Of 50,000 or so distinct CDR3 sequences listed, 3% to 4% are singletons. The sequenced material came from PBMCs. Receptors originate from an older woman with multiple sclerosis. Each CDR3 is given with its conserved first and last residue. A D gene is named only where the DNA matches it firmly. The listing skips clone size in some rows; elsewhere it reads once, few, many or a size class.

clone size: many; CDR3 length: 14; V gene: TRBV20-1; D gene: TRBD1; J gene: TRBJ2-5; CDR3 protein: CSARNRGDQETQYF; CDR3 DNA: TGCAGTGCAAGGAACAGGGGGGACCAAGAGACCCAGTACTTC
clone size: many; CDR3 length: 13; V gene: TRBV5-6; D gene: TRBD1; J gene: TRBJ1-2; CDR3 protein: CASSLLQGTGYTF; CDR3 DNA: TGTGCCAGCAGCTTGTTACAGGGGACTGGCTACACCTTC
clone size: many; CDR3 length: 13; V gene: TRBV20-1; D gene: .; J gene: TRBJ2-3; CDR3 protein: CSAREKGPDTQYF; CDR3 DNA: TGCAGTGCTAGAGAAAAAGGGCCAGATACGCAGTATTTT
clone size: many; CDR3 length: 14; V gene: TRBV5-1; D gene: TRBD1; J gene: TRBJ2-7; CDR3 protein: CASRDETGGYEQYF; CDR3 DNA: TGCGCCAGCAGAGACGAGACAGGGGGCTACGAGCAGTACTTC
clone size: many; CDR3 length: 16; V gene: TRBV5-1; D gene: .; J gene: TRBJ2-4; CDR3 protein: CASSLAAGAAKNIQYF; CDR3 DNA: TGCGCCAGCAGCTTGGCGGCAGGTGCGGCCAAAAACATTCAGTACTTC
clone size: .; CDR3 length: 12; V gene: TRBV20-1; D gene: .; J gene: TRBJ1-1; CDR3 protein: CSAARGVTEAFF; CDR3 DNA: TGCAGTGCCGCTCGAGGGGTTACTGAAGCTTTCTTT
clone size: many; CDR3 length: 15; V gene: TRBV27; D gene: .; J gene: TRBJ2-6; CDR3 protein: CASSFVGAGANVLTF; CDR3 DNA: TGTGCCAGCAGTTTTGTCGGGGCTGGGGCCAACGTCCTGACTTTC
clone size: many; CDR3 length: 14; V gene: TRBV7-9; D gene: .; J gene: TRBJ2-3; CDR3 protein: CASSLSLSTDTQYF; CDR3 DNA: TGTGCCAGCAGCTTGAGCTTAAGCACAGATACGCAGTATTTT
clone size: many; CDR3 length: 14; V gene: TRBV7-2; D gene: TRBD1; J gene: TRBJ2-5; CDR3 protein: CASSPDRGRETQYF; CDR3 DNA: TGTGCCAGCAGCCCAGACAGGGGGCGGGAGACCCAGTACTTC
clone size: many; CDR3 length: 13; V gene: TRBV10-3; D gene: .; J gene: TRBJ2-7; CDR3 protein: CAISDSDPYEQYF; CDR3 DNA: TGTGCCATCAGTGACTCGGACCCATACGAGCAGTACTTC
clone size: many; CDR3 length: 16; V gene: TRBV12-3/TRBV12-4; D gene: .; J gene: TRBJ1-5; CDR3 protein: CASSLSHSGRGQPQHF; CDR3 DNA: TGTGCCAGCAGTTTATCCCATTCGGGGCGAGGTCAGCCCCAGCATTTT
clone size: many; CDR3 length: 18; V gene: TRBV15; D gene: TRBD2; J gene: TRBJ2-1; CDR3 protein: CATSRDFSREGLIDEQFF; CDR3 DNA: TGTGCCACCAGCAGAGATTTCTCGCGGGAGGGCCTCATCGATGAGCAGTTCTTC
clone size: many; CDR3 length: 13; V gene: TRBV6-5; D gene: .; J gene: TRBJ2-7; CDR3 protein: CASSYSNNYEQYF; CDR3 DNA: TGTGCCAGCAGTTACTCGAACAACTACGAGCAGTACTTC
clone size: many; CDR3 length: 16; V gene: TRBV5-1; D gene: TRBD1; J gene: TRBJ2-7; CDR3 protein: CASSSPRGGASYEQYF; CDR3 DNA: TGCGCCAGCAGCAGCCCGAGAGGGGGCGCTTCCTACGAGCAGTACTTC
clone size: many; CDR3 length: 13; V gene: TRBV5-1; D gene: .; J gene: TRBJ2-7; CDR3 protein: CASSSGAAYEQYF; CDR3 DNA: TGCGCCAGCAGCTCCGGGGCTGCCTACGAGCAGTACTTC
clone size: many; CDR3 length: 15; V gene: TRBV9; D gene: TRBD1; J gene: TRBJ2-3; CDR3 protein: CASTRQGERTDTQYF; CDR3 DNA: TGTGCCAGCACCAGACAGGGCGAGAGAACAGATACGCAGTATTTT
clone size: many; CDR3 length: 20; V gene: TRBV5-1; D gene: TRBD1; J gene: TRBJ1-1; CDR3 protein: CASSFGLGQGAARENTEAFF; CDR3 DNA: TGCGCCAGCAGCTTTGGTTTGGGACAGGGGGCCGCCCGGGAGAACACTGAAGCTTTCTTT
clone size: many; CDR3 length: 15; V gene: TRBV4-3; D gene: .; J gene: TRBJ1-2; CDR3 protein: CASSQDFRGMNGYTF; CDR3 DNA: TGCGCCAGCAGCCAAGATTTCAGGGGTATGAATGGCTACACCTTC
clone size: many; CDR3 length: 16; V gene: TRBV20-1; D gene: .; J gene: TRBJ1-5; CDR3 protein: CSARRSGSDSNQPQHF; CDR3 DNA: TGCAGTGCTAGACGCTCGGGCAGCGATAGCAATCAGCCCCAGCATTTT
clone size: many; CDR3 length: 14; V gene: TRBV29-1; D gene: TRBD1; J gene: TRBJ1-3; CDR3 protein: CSVATGGLGNTIYF; CDR3 DNA: TGCAGCGTCGCGACAGGGGGCCTTGGAAACACCATATATTTT
clone size: many; CDR3 length: 13; V gene: TRBV5-1; D gene: .; J gene: TRBJ2-5; CDR3 protein: CASSVQGGETQYF; CDR3 DNA: TGCGCCAGCAGCGTACAGGGCGGGGAGACCCAGTACTTC
clone size: many; CDR3 length: 14; V gene: TRBV12-3/TRBV12-4; D gene: .; J gene: TRBJ2-1; CDR3 protein: CASRPGLINNEQFF; CDR3 DNA: TGTGCCAGCCGACCGGGACTCATCAACAATGAGCAGTTCTTC
clone size: .; CDR3 length: 12; V gene: TRBV5-1; D gene: .; J gene: TRBJ2-7; CDR3 protein: CASSLGLREQYF; CDR3 DNA: TGCGCCAGCAGCTTGGGGTTAAGGGAGCAGTACTTC
clone size: many; CDR3 length: 13; V gene: TRBV28; D gene: TRBD1; J gene: TRBJ1-2; CDR3 protein: CASSLGQGYGYTF; CDR3 DNA: TGTGCCAGCAGTTTAGGACAGGGCTATGGCTACACCTTC
clone size: many; CDR3 length: 12; V gene: TRBV29-1; D gene: TRBD1; J gene: TRBJ2-1; CDR3 protein: CSVAWGTAEQFF; CDR3 DNA: TGCAGCGTGGCCTGGGGGACAGCCGAGCAGTTCTTC
clone size: many; CDR3 length: 15; V gene: TRBV4-3; D gene: TRBD2; J gene: TRBJ2-3; CDR3 protein: CASSQGPSGADTQYF; CDR3 DNA: TGCGCCAGCAGCCAAGGTCCTAGCGGGGCGGATACGCAGTATTTT
clone size: medium-sized; CDR3 length: 14; V gene: TRBV9; D gene: .; J gene: TRBJ2-3; CDR3 protein: CASSTVVGGTTQYF; CDR3 DNA: TGTGCCAGCAGCACCGTAGTGGGGGGTACTACGCAGTATTTT
clone size: few; CDR3 length: 15; V gene: TRBV5-1; D gene: TRBD1; J gene: TRBJ1-2; CDR3 protein: CASRVWTGDNYGYTF; CDR3 DNA: TGCGCCAGCAGGGTCTGGACAGGGGACAACTATGGCTACACCTTC
clone size: many; CDR3 length: 18; V gene: TRBV4-1; D gene: TRBD2; J gene: TRBJ2-3; CDR3 protein: CASSQYQGTSGRGDTQYF; CDR3 DNA: TGCGCCAGCAGCCAGTATCAAGGGACTAGCGGGAGAGGGGATACGCAGTATTTT
clone size: many; CDR3 length: 15; V gene: TRBV5-1; D gene: TRBD1; J gene: TRBJ1-1; CDR3 protein: CASSSRMGQGAEAFF; CDR3 DNA: TGCGCCAGCAGCTCGAGGATGGGACAGGGGGCTGAAGCTTTCTTT
clone size: many; CDR3 length: 14; V gene: TRBV7-7; D gene: .; J gene: TRBJ2-5; CDR3 protein: CASSLEAIQETQYF; CDR3 DNA: TGTGCCAGCAGCTTAGAGGCAATCCAAGAGACCCAGTACTTC
clone size: many; CDR3 length: 17; V gene: TRBV10-3; D gene: .; J gene: TRBJ2-1; CDR3 protein: CAISAGRGAGGLDEQFF; CDR3 DNA: TGTGCCATCAGTGCTGGCCGAGGAGCCGGTGGGCTAGATGAGCAGTTCTTC
clone size: many; CDR3 length: 15; V gene: TRBV20-1; D gene: TRBD2; J gene: TRBJ2-3; CDR3 protein: CSARDSGRAIDTQYF; CDR3 DNA: TGCAGTGCTAGAGATAGCGGGAGGGCAATAGATACGCAGTATTTT
clone size: many; CDR3 length: 16; V gene: TRBV5-1; D gene: .; J gene: TRBJ2-1; CDR3 protein: CASSWERSGTYNEQFF; CDR3 DNA: TGCGCCAGCAGCTGGGAGCGGAGCGGTACCTACAATGAGCAGTTCTTC
clone size: many; CDR3 length: 15; V gene: TRBV18; D gene: .; J gene: TRBJ1-5; CDR3 protein: CASSGAGDSNQPQHF; CDR3 DNA: TGTGCCAGCTCCGGGGCGGGCGATAGCAATCAGCCCCAGCATTTT
clone size: many; CDR3 length: 12; V gene: TRBV20-1; D gene: .; J gene: TRBJ1-2; CDR3 protein: CSARTPRVGYTF; CDR3 DNA: TGCAGTGCTAGAACCCCGAGGGTGGGATACACCTTC
clone size: many; CDR3 length: 14; V gene: TRBV7-8; D gene: .; J gene: TRBJ2-2; CDR3 protein: CASSSGGPPGELFF; CDR3 DNA: TGTGCCAGCAGCTCTGGTGGTCCACCCGGGGAGCTGTTTTTT
clone size: many; CDR3 length: 15; V gene: TRBV7-9; D gene: TRBD2; J gene: TRBJ2-1; CDR3 protein: CASSSTGTSGRAEIF; CDR3 DNA: TGTGCCAGCAGCTCCACCGGGACTAGCGGGAGGGCCGAGATCTTC
clone size: many; CDR3 length: 16; V gene: TRBV5-1; D gene: .; J gene: TRBJ1-2; CDR3 protein: CASSRIPGLRNYGYTF; CDR3 DNA: TGCGCCAGCAGCCGCATCCCGGGACTGAGGAACTATGGCTACACCTTC
clone size: many; CDR3 length: 13; V gene: TRBV4-1; D gene: .; J gene: TRBJ1-1; CDR3 protein: CASSQGRNTEAFF; CDR3 DNA: TGCGCCAGCAGCCAGGGGCGGAACACTGAAGCTTTCTTT
clone size: many; CDR3 length: 15; V gene: TRBV27; D gene: .; J gene: TRBJ1-2; CDR3 protein: CASSSFTDGVNGYTF; CDR3 DNA: TGTGCCAGCAGTTCGTTCACAGACGGAGTGAATGGCTACACCTTC
clone size: many; CDR3 length: 15; V gene: TRBV5-1; D gene: .; J gene: TRBJ1-1; CDR3 protein: CASSLRQSVNTEAFF; CDR3 DNA: TGCGCCAGCAGCTTGAGGCAATCGGTGAACACTGAAGCTTTCTTT
clone size: many; CDR3 length: 16; V gene: TRBV20-1; D gene: TRBD1; J gene: TRBJ2-7; CDR3 protein: CSARPGRTGWGYEQYF; CDR3 DNA: TGCAGTGCTAGACCTGGAAGGACAGGATGGGGCTACGAGCAGTACTTC
clone size: many; CDR3 length: 16; V gene: TRBV5-5; D gene: .; J gene: TRBJ2-5; CDR3 protein: CASSLAPAEGQGTQYF; CDR3 DNA: TGTGCCAGCAGCTTGGCCCCGGCCGAAGGGCAGGGGACCCAGTACTTC
clone size: many; CDR3 length: 14; V gene: TRBV20-1; D gene: .; J gene: TRBJ1-2; CDR3 protein: CSASVGALNYGYTF; CDR3 DNA: TGCAGCGCTAGTGTTGGGGCATTGAACTATGGCTACACCTTC
clone size: .; CDR3 length: 17; V gene: TRBV5-1; D gene: .; J gene: TRBJ2-7; CDR3 protein: CASSREGSLFLDHEQYF; CDR3 DNA: TGCGCCAGCAGCCGAGAGGGGAGTCTTTTTCTAGACCACGAGCAGTACTTC
clone size: many; CDR3 length: 15; V gene: TRBV9; D gene: .; J gene: TRBJ2-2; CDR3 protein: CASGLTQGATGELFF; CDR3 DNA: TGTGCCAGCGGATTAACCCAGGGAGCGACCGGGGAGCTGTTTTTT
clone size: many; CDR3 length: 17; V gene: TRBV20-1; D gene: TRBD2; J gene: TRBJ2-5; CDR3 protein: CSAKPGLAGARRETQYF; CDR3 DNA: TGCAGTGCTAAACCGGGACTAGCGGGAGCGAGAAGAGAGACCCAGTACTTC
clone size: many; CDR3 length: 15; V gene: TRBV18; D gene: .; J gene: TRBJ1-1; CDR3 protein: CASSRNPGGNTEAFF; CDR3 DNA: TGTGCCAGCTCTCGAAACCCAGGAGGGAACACTGAAGCTTTCTTT
clone size: many; CDR3 length: 14; V gene: TRBV5-1; D gene: .; J gene: TRBJ2-3; CDR3 protein: CASSFGDSTDTQYF; CDR3 DNA: TGCGCCAGCAGCTTCGGGGACTCCACAGATACGCAGTATTTT
clone size: many; CDR3 length: 16; V gene: TRBV15; D gene: TRBD1; J gene: TRBJ1-5; CDR3 protein: CATSARTGVAGQPQHF; CDR3 DNA: TGTGCCACCAGCGCGCGGACAGGGGTAGCCGGTCAGCCCCAGCATTTT
clone size: many; CDR3 length: 15; V gene: TRBV24-1; D gene: TRBD2; J gene: TRBJ2-1; CDR3 protein: CATSDFRLAGNEQFF; CDR3 DNA: TGTGCCACCAGTGATTTTAGGCTAGCGGGGAATGAGCAGTTCTTC
clone size: many; CDR3 length: 15; V gene: TRBV7-2; D gene: TRBD1; J gene: TRBJ1-5; CDR3 protein: CASSLLQGAPQPQHF; CDR3 DNA: TGTGCCAGCAGCTTATTGCAGGGGGCGCCTCAGCCCCAGCATTTT
clone size: many; CDR3 length: 14; V gene: TRBV5-1; D gene: TRBD1; J gene: TRBJ1-4; CDR3 protein: CASSEGQGREKLFF; CDR3 DNA: TGCGCCAGCAGCGAGGGACAGGGACGAGAAAAACTGTTTTTT
clone size: many; CDR3 length: 12; V gene: TRBV20-1; D gene: .; J gene: TRBJ2-1; CDR3 protein: CSARAPDHEQFF; CDR3 DNA: TGCAGTGCTAGAGCGCCGGATCATGAGCAGTTCTTC
clone size: many; CDR3 length: 13; V gene: TRBV7-6; D gene: TRBD1; J gene: TRBJ2-7; CDR3 protein: CASSPTPGGEQYF; CDR3 DNA: TGTGCCAGCAGCCCCACTCCAGGGGGCGAGCAGTACTTC
clone size: many; CDR3 length: 19; V gene: TRBV20-1; D gene: TRBD2; J gene: TRBJ2-3; CDR3 protein: CSAPAITSGGDTSTDTQYF; CDR3 DNA: TGCAGTGCTCCCGCTATTACTAGCGGGGGGGATACTAGCACAGATACGCAGTATTTT
clone size: many; CDR3 length: 15; V gene: TRBV13; D gene: TRBD1; J gene: TRBJ1-1; CDR3 protein: CASSNRDRAKRGAFF; CDR3 DNA: TGTGCCAGCAGCAACCGGGACAGGGCGAAGCGTGGAGCTTTCTTT
clone size: many; CDR3 length: 14; V gene: TRBV7-3; D gene: TRBD1; J gene: TRBJ1-6; CDR3 protein: CASRTGSANSPLHF; CDR3 DNA: TGTGCCAGCAGGACAGGGTCAGCGAATTCACCCCTCCACTTT
clone size: many; CDR3 length: 16; V gene: TRBV20-1; D gene: .; J gene: TRBJ2-1; CDR3 protein: CSARGQQGPTYNEQFF; CDR3 DNA: TGCAGTGCTAGAGGTCAGCAGGGTCCTACCTACAATGAGCAGTTCTTC